This T cell receptor (beta chain) was sequenced in a study of control samples from healthy donors and cancer patients. Libraries were prepared by immunoSEQ multiplex PCR; TCRdb keeps only in-frame clonotypes and omits some of them. The sample lists about 71,000 clones; roughly nine tenths were seen once. The CDR3 totals 15 residues. V lost 1 base to trimming and J lost 5 bases; unmatched junction nucleotides: 4. CDR1 is SGHNT and CDR2 is YENEEA in the germline V gene. As to this clone: The same CDR3 can be traced to other DNA sequences in this sample.

This TCR derives from a man in his 60s with lung cancer. Sequenced: PBMCs. J is TRBJ2-5 and V is TRBV11-3; TRBD1 agrees at 10 bases. The CDR3 here is CASSLGQGARETQYF. DNA of the CDR3: TGTGCCAGCAGCTTAGGACAGGGGGCGCGGGAGACCCAGTACTTC.